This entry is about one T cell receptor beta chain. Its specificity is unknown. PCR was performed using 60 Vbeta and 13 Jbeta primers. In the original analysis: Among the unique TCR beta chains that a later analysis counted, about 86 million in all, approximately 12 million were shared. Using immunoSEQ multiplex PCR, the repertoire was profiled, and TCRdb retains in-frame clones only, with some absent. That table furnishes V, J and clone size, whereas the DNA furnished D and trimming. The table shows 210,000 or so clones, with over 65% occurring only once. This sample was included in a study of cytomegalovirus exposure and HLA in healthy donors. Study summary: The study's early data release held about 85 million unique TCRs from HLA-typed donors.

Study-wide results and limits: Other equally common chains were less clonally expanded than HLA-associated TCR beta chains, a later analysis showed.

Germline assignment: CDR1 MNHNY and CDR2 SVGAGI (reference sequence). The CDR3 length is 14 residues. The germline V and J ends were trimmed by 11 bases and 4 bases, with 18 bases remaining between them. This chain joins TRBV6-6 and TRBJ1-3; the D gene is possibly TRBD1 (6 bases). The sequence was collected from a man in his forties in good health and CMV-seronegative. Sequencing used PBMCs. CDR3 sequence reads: CAALGGAEGNTIYF. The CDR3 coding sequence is TGTGCCGCTCTCGGGGGGGCAGAAGGAAACACCATATATTTT.